The 27 T cell receptor beta chains in this list originate from one sample, sequenced in a study of CD8+ T cells in alopecia areata. RNA extraction was followed by reverse transcription into cDNA, which acted as the sequencing template. Using immunoSEQ multiplex PCR, the repertoire was profiled, and TCRdb retains in-frame clones only, with some absent. Seen here are just over 30,000 clones, about two thirds observed once, and the top ten hold approximately 19%. Material: NKG2D-high CD8+ T cells sorted from blood. The source of these receptors is a human donor with alopecia areata.

This sequence joins TRBV30 and TRBJ2-7; 10 bases agree with TRBD2. Germline V lookup: CDR1 GTSNPN, CDR2 SVGIG (reference sequence). Trimming cost V 6 bases and J 4 bases; bases outside gene matches: 6. The CDR3 runs to 13 residues. This chain's CDR3 is CACRLAGLYEQYF. The CDR3 nucleotides read TGTGCCTGTAGACTAGCGGGTTTATACGAGCAGTACTTC.

V is TRBV6-5 and J is TRBJ2-2; the D is unclear. The germline gives CDR1 MNHEY, CDR2 SVGAGI. Trimming cost V 0 bases and J 0 bases, with 8 bases left between them. The CDR3 sequence is 16 residues long. CDR3 in amino acids: CASSYSWSANTGELFF. The CDR3 DNA reads TGTGCCAGCAGTTACTCGTGGTCCGCGAACACCGGGGAGCTGTTTTTT.

The chain recombines TRBV28 with TRBJ2-5, with D perhaps TRBD1 (5 bases). This CDR3 has 18 amino acids. Trimming pared 3 bases from V and 7 bases from J, leaving 27 bases between. Looked up from germline, CDR1 is MDHEN and CDR2 is SYDVKM. The chain's CDR3 is CASSLTAVLYFRVWTQYF. The DNA of the CDR3 is TGTGCCAGCAGTTTGACAGCCGTATTATACTTTCGGGTTTGGACCCAGTACTTC. Filled out from reference TRBV28 and TRBJ2-5, the complete variable domain reads DVKVTQSSRYLVKRTGEKVFLECVQDMDHENMFWYRQDPGLGLRLIYFSYDVKMKEKGDIPEGYSVSREKKERFSLILESASTNQTSMYLCASSLTAVLYFRVWTQYFGPGTRLLVL.

This chain uses TRBV4-1 with TRBJ2-7; D is ambiguous. The CDR3 is 15 amino acids. CDR1 is MGHRA and CDR2 is YSYEKL in the germline V gene. The V end lost 2 bases, the J end lost 1 base, and 12 bases lay between the germline ends. CDR3 loop: CASSQSLARSYEQYF. CDR3 DNA: TGCGCCAGCAGCCAAAGTTTGGCCAGGTCCTACGAGCAGTACTTC.

V and J are TRBV5-1 and TRBJ2-1; 9 bases are a match to TRBD1. Germline CDR1 is SGHRS and CDR2 is YFSETQ. The CDR3 covers 18 residues. V shed 2 bases, J shed 0 bases, and the junction held 9 bases outside the gene matches. The CDR3 sequence: CASSFYRDRVFSYNEQFF. The CDR3, as DNA: TGCGCCAGCAGCTTTTACCGGGACAGGGTCTTCTCCTACAATGAGCAGTTCTTC. Supplemented by reference TRBV5-1 and TRBJ2-1, the full variable domain reads KAGVTQTPRYLIKTRGQQVTLSCSPISGHRSVSWYQQTPGQGLQFLFEYFSETQRNKGNFPGRFSGRQFSNSRSEMNVSTLELGDSALYLCASSFYRDRVFSYNEQFFGPGTRLTVL.

This clone was recorded a few times. The V gene is TRBV4-1, the J gene TRBJ2-7; D perhaps matches TRBD2 (6 bases). Germline CDR1 is MGHRA and CDR2 is YSYEKL. This CDR3 spans 11 amino acids. V gave up 1 base and J gave up 10 bases, with 8 bases separating them. The DNA for the CDR3 is TGCGCCAGCAGCCAAGCCGGGACTCAGTACTTC. Translated: CASSQAGTQYF.

The V gene is TRBV4-1, the J gene TRBJ2-3; 10 bases match TRBD1. After removal of 7 bases from V and 3 bases from J, the junction contained 4 bases not matched to a gene. CDR1 MGHRA and CDR2 YSYEKL come from the germline V gene. The CDR3 sequence is 14 residues long. This CDR3 reads CASTDRGLTDTQYF. CDR3 in DNA: TGCGCCAGCACCGACAGGGGGCTAACAGATACGCAGTATTTT.

In the case of this clone: The sample has other DNA sequences that encode this CDR3 too. The chain has TRBV4-3 and TRBJ2-7, with D perhaps TRBD2 (6 bases). The ends were cut back, 3 bases at V and 3 bases at J, with 6 bases in the middle. This CDR3 has 12 residues. Germline V gene sequence: CDR1 LGHNA, CDR2 YSLEER. The CDR3 reads CASSQGGYEQYF. In nucleotides, the CDR3 is TGCGCCAGCAGCCAGGGGGGCTACGAGCAGTACTTC.

The V call is TRBV5-4, the J call TRBJ1-5; 12 nucleotides match TRBD1. The germline V gene has CDR1 SGHNT and CDR2 YYREEE (reference sequence). V lost 4 bases to trimming and J lost 9 bases; unmatched junction nucleotides: 5. There are 14 residues in the CDR3. The chain's CDR3 is CASSQGTGGSPQHF. The CDR3 bases are TGTGCCAGCAGCCAGGGGACAGGGGGCTCGCCCCAGCATTTT.

This clone was seen a single time. The rearrangement uses TRBV21-1 and TRBJ2-2. TRBV21-1 is classified as a pseudogene. CDR3 length equals 14 residues. The CDR3 loop is CASSKVLPTGELFF. The CDR3 DNA is TGTGCCAGCAGCAAAGTCCTGCCGACCGGGGAGCTGTTTTTT.

The rearrangement links TRBV9 to TRBJ2-5, with TRBD1 identical over 7 bases. Trimming removed 4 bases from V and 5 bases from J; junction bases left unmatched: 8. Germline-derived CDR1 and CDR2 are SGDLS and YYNGEE. The CDR3 contains 14 residues. CDR3 sequence reads: CASSTTGLSETQYF. The DNA of the CDR3 is TGTGCCAGCAGCACGACAGGGCTGTCGGAGACCCAGTACTTC.

The chain uses TRBV5-1 and TRBJ1-1; perhaps TRBD1 as D (5 bases). V lost 0 bases to trimming and J lost 3 bases, with 12 bases between them. The CDR3 contains 15 residues. Germline CDR1 SGHRS, CDR2 YFSETQ. The CDR3 coding sequence is TGCGCCAGCAGCTTGGACGGCAGGGTGGACACTGAAGCTTTCTTT. Translated: CASSLDGRVDTEAFF.

The rearrangement joins TRBV7-6 to TRBJ2-3; D possibly corresponds to TRBD1 (7 bases). From germline, CDR1 is SGHVS and CDR2 FNYEAQ. Deletions cut 1 base from V and 7 bases from J, with 18 bases between. The CDR3 has 16 amino acids. DNA for the CDR3: TGTGCCAGCAGCTTAGTTGGAGGGGGCGCCTTGAATACGCAGTATTTT. Its translation: CASSLVGGGALNTQYF.

This clone was recorded a few times. The chain joins TRBV29-1 to TRBJ2-3; D not certain. Germline V gives CDR1 SQVTM, CDR2 ANQGSEA. This CDR3 contains 10 residues. The V gene lost 4 bases and the J gene lost 4 bases, with 3 bases spanning the gap. The CDR3 region has the DNA TGCAGCGTTGTAGCAGATACGCAGTATTTT. The encoded protein is CSVVADTQYF.

This clone has more than one count but fewer than ten. The J gene is TRBJ1-5, the V gene TRBV9; no clear D gene. The CDR3 is made up of 14 amino acids. Trimming pared 0 bases from V and 4 bases from J, leaving 8 bases between. Germline V gene data show CDR1 as SGDLS and CDR2 as YYNGEE. The DNA of the CDR3 is TGTGCCAGCAGCGTAGACCACAGTAATCAGCCCCAGCATTTT. Amino acid sequence: CASSVDHSNQPQHF.

This clone is categorized as medium-sized. The chain links TRBV5-4 to TRBJ2-5; D gene ambiguous. The CDR3 contains 14 residues. V was clipped by 4 bases and J by 4 bases, with 14 bases between them. Looked up from germline, CDR1 is SGHNT and CDR2 is YYREEE (reference sequence). CDR3 residues: CASSRKDPTETQYF. The CDR3 DNA sequence: TGTGCCAGCAGCCGGAAAGACCCCACAGAGACCCAGTACTTC.

The CDR3 loop is CSVRQNTGELFF. CDR3 nucleotide sequence: TGCAGCGTCAGACAGAACACCGGGGAGCTGTTTTTT. V and J are TRBV29-1 and TRBJ2-2; D is uncertain. The CDR3 runs to 12 residues. Looked up from germline, CDR1 is SQVTM and CDR2 is ANQGSEA. V gave up 6 bases and J gave up 1 base, with 6 bases separating them.

This clone was found a few times. The chain couples TRBV4-1 to TRBJ2-7, with D unclear. Germline lookup yields CDR1 MGHRA and CDR2 YSYEKL. Trimming removed 4 bases at V and 3 bases at J, with 10 bases between. This CDR3 contains 13 residues. The CDR3: CASSLRVDYEQYF. CDR3 sequence (DNA): TGCGCCAGCAGCCTTCGTGTTGACTACGAGCAGTACTTC.

This clone occurred a few times. V gene TRBV7-2 combines with J gene TRBJ2-1; 9 bases fit TRBD1. Trimming at V came to 4 bases and at J to 2 bases, leaving 6 bases not matched to a gene. Germline V gene data show CDR1 as SGHTA and CDR2 as FQGNSA. This CDR3 is built from 16 residues. This CDR3 reads CASSSTGTGPYNEQFF. In DNA, the CDR3 is TGTGCCAGCAGCTCCACCGGGACAGGGCCCTACAATGAGCAGTTCTTC.

The chain carries TRBV7-6 and TRBJ2-7; D is ambiguous. CDR3 length: 14 residues. Per germline, CDR1 SGHVS and CDR2 FNYEAQ. Trimming stripped 1 base from V and 2 bases from J, with 9 bases between. CDR3 sequence (DNA): TGTGCCAGCAGCTTAGTGGTAGGGACCTACGAGCAGTACTTC. This codes for CASSLVVGTYEQYF.

The DNA of the CDR3 is TGTGCCAGCAGCTTAGGGGACAGGAAGATCTACGAGCAGTACTTC. Translated: CASSLGDRKIYEQYF. V is TRBV7-6 and J is TRBJ2-7, with 8 bases fitting TRBD1. Looked up from germline, CDR1 is SGHVS and CDR2 is FNYEAQ. The CDR3 is made up of 15 amino acids. J lost 3 bases, V lost 1 base, and 5 bases had no gene match.

This clone was seen only a few times. The rearrangement joins TRBV4-1 to TRBJ2-2; D gene uncertain. CDR1 MGHRA and CDR2 YSYEKL come from the germline V gene. The ends were cut back, 3 bases at V and 4 bases at J, with 3 bases in the middle. The CDR3 is 12 amino acids. CDR3 coding DNA: TGCGCCAGCAGCCACAGCACCGGGGAGCTGTTTTTT. Amino acids: CASSHSTGELFF.

The rearrangement links TRBV30 to TRBJ2-7, with D uncertain. The length of the CDR3 is 13 residues. The V gene lost 1 base and the J gene lost 1 base, with 8 bases spanning the gap. Germline V gives CDR1 GTSNPN, CDR2 SVGIG (reference sequence). CDR3 in DNA: TGTGCCTGGAGTGACCCCCAATCCTACGAGCAGTACTTC. It codes for CAWSDPQSYEQYF.

The chain couples TRBV7-6 to TRBJ2-7, with D maybe TRBD2 (7 bases). V was pared by 3 bases and J by 2 bases, with 11 bases between. The CDR3 has 14 amino acids. Germline CDR1 is SGHVS and CDR2 is FNYEAQ. The CDR3: CASSFRGGTYEQYF. CDR3 DNA: TGTGCCAGCAGCTTTAGGGGGGGTACCTACGAGCAGTACTTC. The full variable domain, its missing parts supplied by reference TRBV7-6 and TRBJ2-7, is GAGVSQSPRYKVTKRGQDVALRCDPISGHVSLYWYRQALGQGPEFLTYFNYEAQQDKSGLPNDRFSAERPEGSISTLTIQRTEQRDSAMYRCASSFRGGTYEQYFGPGTRLTVT.

The rearrangement links TRBV4-1 to TRBJ2-7; 10 nucleotides match TRBD1. Germline lookup yields CDR1 MGHRA and CDR2 YSYEKL. V was clipped by 0 bases and J by 3 bases; unmatched bases: 2. There are 15 residues in the CDR3. This CDR3 reads CASSQEDRGIYEQYF. The CDR3 bases are TGCGCCAGCAGCCAAGAGGACAGGGGGATCTACGAGCAGTACTTC.

The genes are TRBV5-1 and TRBJ2-2; no definite D call. Germline CDR1 and CDR2: SGHRS and YFSETQ. This CDR3 has 13 residues. Trimming removed 0 bases at V and 7 bases at J, with 7 bases between. The DNA for the CDR3 is TGCGCCAGCAGCTTGGGGACCTACGGGGAGCTGTTTTTT. As protein: CASSLGTYGELFF. Full variable domain (outside the CDR3, taken from reference TRBV5-1 and TRBJ2-2): KAGVTQTPRYLIKTRGQQVTLSCSPISGHRSVSWYQQTPGQGLQFLFEYFSETQRNKGNFPGRFSGRQFSNSRSEMNVSTLELGDSALYLCASSLGTYGELFFGEGSRLTVL.

The chain couples TRBV30 to TRBJ1-2; possible D gene TRBD1, 5 bases. The CDR3 has 13 amino acids. The germline gives CDR1 GTSNPN, CDR2 SVGIG (reference sequence). Trimming removed 0 bases at V and 6 bases at J, with 11 bases between. The CDR3: CAWSVLGENGYTF. The CDR3 DNA reads as TGTGCCTGGAGTGTACTAGGGGAGAATGGCTACACCTTC.